This TCR beta chain was recovered during a study of blood T cell repertoires in COVID-19. From germline, CDR1 is SGHNT and CDR2 YYREEE (reference sequence). The CDR3 runs to 14 residues. Deletions cut 0 bases from V and 2 bases from J, with 6 bases between. This table comes from immunoSEQ multiplex PCR, and its TCRdb copy is limited to in-frame clones, with some not included. The table records roughly 150,000 clones, roughly 86% of them present only once. The V call is TRBV5-4, the J call TRBJ2-1; D not certain. The origin of this receptor is a woman aged 80 or older with COVID-19, enrolled during active disease. The sample comprised peripheral blood. CDR3: CASSLDSTYNEQFF. Here the CDR3 DNA reads TGTGCCAGCAGCTTGGACTCAACCTACAATGAGCAGTTCTTC.